The 22 T cell receptor beta chains in this list originate from one sample, sequenced in a study of blood T cell repertoires in COVID-19. Libraries were prepared by immunoSEQ multiplex PCR; TCRdb keeps only in-frame clonotypes and omits some of them. This sample carries under 300,000 clones, 80% to 90% of them seen once, and the ten largest clones take about 3.1%. Material for sequencing was PBMCs or T cells enriched from blood (not recorded which). Receptors originate from a woman between 40 and 55 years old who had been exposed to COVID-19.

The V call is TRBV4-2, the J call TRBJ2-5; 7 bases match TRBD2. The V and J ends lost 0 bases and 0 bases, in that order; junction bases with no gene match: 4. Germline values: CDR1 LGHNA, CDR2 YNFKEQ. This CDR3 comprises 16 residues. The CDR3 sequence: CASSQDPRGNQETQYF. CDR3 nucleotides: TGTGCCAGCAGCCAAGATCCGCGGGGGAACCAAGAGACCCAGTACTTC.

The rearrangement joins TRBV12-3 or TRBV12-4 to TRBJ2-2; D is unclear. The CDR3 loop spans 13 amino acids. V was trimmed by 3 bases and J by 3 bases, leaving 5 bases between them. The CDR3 is CASSFEDTGELFF. CDR3 sequence (DNA): TGTGCCAGCAGTTTTGAGGACACCGGGGAGCTGTTTTTT.

V usage is TRBV6-5 and J usage is TRBJ2-2, with D perhaps matching TRBD1 (6 bases). Per the germline V gene, CDR1 is MNHEY and CDR2 is SVGAGI. Trimming left V 4 bases short and J 5 bases short, with 14 bases between. The CDR3 length is 15 residues. This chain's CDR3 is CASSLTGTFTGELFF. DNA for the CDR3: TGTGCCAGCAGTTTAACCGGGACATTTACCGGGGAGCTGTTTTTT.

This chain uses TRBV27 with TRBJ2-7, with D tentatively TRBD2 (5 bases). Per the germline V gene, CDR1 is MNHEY and CDR2 is SMNVEV (reference sequence). The V end lost 5 bases, the J end lost 5 bases, and 16 bases lay between the germline ends. This CDR3 is built from 14 residues. CDR3 loop: CASSPLGVGNEQYV. CDR3 sequence (DNA): TGTGCCAGCAGTCCGCTCGGGGTTGGGAACGAGCAGTACGTC.

This chain joins TRBV7-9 and TRBJ2-2, with 9 bases aligning to TRBD2. The CDR3 extends over 18 amino acids. The trim removed 5 bases at V and 5 bases at J, leaving 15 bases unmatched. The germline V gene has CDR1 SEHNR and CDR2 FQNEAQ (reference sequence). CDR3 nucleotide sequence: TGTGCCAGCAGCCCTCCATTAAGAAGCGGGGGGTTTACCGGGGAGCTGTTTTTT. This sequence encodes CASSPPLRSGGFTGELFF.

The chain uses TRBV5-6 and TRBJ2-7; the match to TRBD2 covers 10 bases. Germline CDR1 is SGHDT and CDR2 is YYEEEE. V shed 7 bases and J 3 bases; nucleotides not matched to a gene: 1. The CDR3 has 12 residues. CDR3 sequence: CASSSGGYEQYF. In DNA form, the CDR3 reads TGTGCCAGCTCTAGCGGGGGCTACGAGCAGTACTTC.

There are a few counts of this clone. The V call is TRBV2, the J call TRBJ1-1, with TRBD1 matching over 9 bases. V trimming: 3 bases; J trimming: 4 bases; junction bases outside the gene matches: 6. This CDR3 is built from 15 residues. Per the germline V gene, CDR1 is SNHLY and CDR2 is FYNNEI. DNA for the CDR3: TGTGCCAGCAGTGAGGGGACAGGGAGGTCCACTGAAGCTTTCTTT. Translating gives CASSEGTGRSTEAFF.

This sequence joins TRBV10-3 and TRBJ2-7; 9 nucleotides match TRBD1. The CDR3 spans 16 residues. The V and J ends lost 0 bases and 1 base, in that order; junction bases with no gene match: 4. CDR1 and CDR2 (germline): ENHRY, SYGVKD. The CDR3 sequence: CAISESVGTGSYEQYF. CDR3 nucleotides: TGTGCCATCAGTGAGTCGGTTGGGACAGGGTCCTACGAGCAGTACTTC.

This clone is a singleton in its sample. The J gene is TRBJ2-2, the V gene TRBV7-9; a possible D gene is TRBD2 (6 bases). The length of the CDR3 is 15 residues. CDR1 and CDR2 (germline): SEHNR, FQNEAQ (reference sequence). V lost 2 bases and J lost 7, with 14 bases in between. DNA for the CDR3: TGTGCCAGCAGCTTACAGCGGGCGGGCCGCGGGGAGCTGTTTTTT. Translated, it gives CASSLQRAGRGELFF.

The chain uses TRBV6-1 and TRBJ1-2; the match to TRBD1 covers 12 bases. The CDR3 totals 17 residues. Germline CDR1 and CDR2: MNHNS and SASEGT. Losses at the gene ends were 0 bases for V and 4 bases for J; bases not matched to a gene: 6. CDR3 DNA sequence: TGTGCCAGCAGTGAAGCGCCCGGGACAGGGGGCGGCTATGGCTACACCTTC. Its protein product is CASSEAPGTGGGYGYTF.

V is TRBV7-9 and J is TRBJ1-1; D call uncertain. The germline CDR1 and CDR2 sequences are SEHNR and FQNEAQ (reference sequence). This CDR3 comprises 13 residues. V was pared by 2 bases and J by 5 bases, with 9 bases between. The CDR3 DNA sequence: TGTGCCAGCAGCTTATCCCGGGGAACTGAAGCTTTCTTT. Its protein is CASSLSRGTEAFF.

The chain employs TRBV7-9 and TRBJ1-2, with D possibly being TRBD1 (6 bases). Trimming took 5 bases from V and 0 from J, leaving 13 bases between them. The CDR3 totals 15 residues. The germline V gene has CDR1 SEHNR and CDR2 FQNEAQ (reference sequence). The CDR3 here is CASSPDSGTNYGYTF. CDR3 in DNA: TGTGCCAGCAGCCCGGACAGTGGGACTAACTATGGCTACACCTTC.

V usage is TRBV9 and J usage is TRBJ1-6, with TRBD1 matching 8 bases. J lost 8 bases, V lost 4 bases, and 8 bases had no gene match. CDR1 SGDLS and CDR2 YYNGEE come from the germline V gene. The CDR3 contains 15 residues. CDR3 DNA sequence: TGTGCCAGCAGCTTAGGGACAGGCAGGGATTCACCCCTCCACTTT. As protein: CASSLGTGRDSPLHF.

The chain employs TRBV24-1 and TRBJ1-2; D gene ambiguous. V gave up 1 base and J gave up 7 bases, with 3 bases separating them. Germline V gene data show CDR1 as KGHDR and CDR2 as SFDVKD. This CDR3 spans 11 amino acids. The CDR3 is CATSDFSGYTF. CDR3 coding DNA: TGTGCCACCAGTGATTTTAGTGGCTACACCTTC.

The genes are TRBV6-5 and TRBJ2-7, with 7 bases matching TRBD1. CDR1 and CDR2 from the germline V gene are MNHEY and SVGAGI. V was pared by 2 bases and J by 3 bases, with 4 bases of the junction left unmatched. This CDR3 is 14 amino acids long. CDR3 sequence (DNA): TGTGCCAGCAGTTACCGGACAGGACTCTACGAGCAGTACTTC. Protein: CASSYRTGLYEQYF.

The chain uses TRBV7-2 and TRBJ2-3; TRBD1 matches 8 bases. The length of the CDR3 is 14 residues. V lost 5 bases to trimming and J lost 5 bases; unmatched junction nucleotides: 6. CDR1 is SGHTA, CDR2 FQGNSA, per germline. The CDR3 nucleotides read TGTGCCAGCAGCGGTACAGGGGGGAGAGATACGCAGTATTTT. Its protein is CASSGTGGRDTQYF.

The rearrangement uses TRBV12-5 and TRBJ1-5, with D maybe TRBD1 (6 bases). Germline V gene sequence: CDR1 LGHNT, CDR2 FRNRAP. V was pared by 2 bases and J by 5 bases, with 10 bases between. This CDR3 is built from 14 residues. CDR3 in amino acids: CASGLTQGDQPQHF. Written as DNA, the CDR3 is TGTGCTAGTGGTTTGACACAGGGTGATCAGCCCCAGCATTTT.

The chain is built from TRBV11-3 and TRBJ1-1; 8 nucleotides match TRBD1. The CDR3 consists of 16 residues. Trimming removed 1 base from V and 6 bases from J; junction bases left unmatched: 10. Germline CDR1 and CDR2: SGHNT and YENEEA. This CDR3 is CASSLGKRQGHAEAFF. The DNA for the CDR3 is TGTGCCAGCAGCTTAGGGAAGAGACAGGGGCACGCTGAAGCTTTCTTT.

Comment on this clone: This CDR3 is also generated by other DNA sequences in the sample. The chain couples TRBV5-1 to TRBJ1-5, with 8 bases identical to TRBD1. The CDR3 totals 15 residues. CDR1 is SGHRS, CDR2 YFSETQ, per germline. Germline trimming cut 4 bases from V and 3 bases from J; bases unmatched to any gene: 6. The CDR3 region is CASSLGTGLNQPQHF. The CDR3 DNA reads TGCGCCAGCAGCCTAGGGACAGGCCTCAATCAGCCCCAGCATTTT.

The chain uses TRBV19 and TRBJ1-1; no definite D call. Germline CDR1 reads LNHDA; CDR2 reads SQIVND (reference sequence). V was pared by 3 bases and J by 5 bases, with 16 bases between. The CDR3 sequence is 15 residues long. The CDR3 DNA reads as TGTGCCAGTAGTATTTTCGGCATCCCCGGGACTGAAGCTTTCTTT. Its translation is CASSIFGIPGTEAFF. The full variable domain, with the rest looked up from reference TRBV19 and TRBJ1-1, is DGGITQSPKYLFRKEGQNVTLSCEQNLNHDAMYWYRQDPGQGLRLIYYSQIVNDFQKGDIAEGYSVSREKKESFPLTVTSAQKNPTAFYLCASSIFGIPGTEAFFGQGTRLTVV.

This clone was detected a few times. The chain combines TRBV21-1 with TRBJ1-3. TRBV21-1 corresponds to a pseudogene. This CDR3 contains 15 residues. The CDR3 sequence is CASSKVDPSGNTIYF. CDR3 in DNA: TGTGCCAGCAGCAAAGTAGATCCCTCTGGAAACACCATATATTTT.

This clone was recorded once. The V call is TRBV7-8, the J call TRBJ2-1; tentative D call: TRBD1 (5 bases). Between the trimmed V and J ends, which lost 0 bases and 3 bases, there was a span of 9 bases. Germline loops: CDR1 SGHVS, CDR2 FQNEAQ. The CDR3 is made up of 15 amino acids. The CDR3: CASSLAGVVYNEQFF. The CDR3, as DNA: TGTGCCAGCAGCTTAGCAGGGGTAGTCTACAATGAGCAGTTCTTC.